This passage covers 13 T cell receptor beta chains from one sample sequenced in a study of cytomegalovirus exposure and HLA in healthy donors. It was with 60 Vbeta and 13 Jbeta primers that the PCR ran. Repertoires were generated with immunoSEQ multiplex PCR, while TCRdb's copy carries only in-frame clones and drops some. The sample includes tens of thousands of clones, about three quarters of them seen just once. Material for sequencing was PBMCs. The receptors were sampled from a man in his forties in good health and CMV-seronegative.

This clone has a handful of counts. The chain has TRBV7-9 and TRBJ2-7; D perhaps matches TRBD1 (6 bases). This CDR3 has 15 amino acids. Germline-derived CDR1 and CDR2 are SEHNR and FQNEAQ (reference sequence). V lost 3 bases to trimming and J lost 1 base, with 13 bases between them. The DNA of the CDR3 is TGTGCCAGCAGCTTTGGCGCAGGGACATCCTACGAGCAGTACTTC. It encodes CASSFGAGTSYEQYF.

The genes are TRBV6-5 and TRBJ2-3; 8 bases match TRBD2. The CDR3 has 16 residues. The V gene end was trimmed by 4 bases and the J gene end by 2 bases; junction bases not matched to a gene: 8. The germline CDR1 and CDR2 sequences are MNHEY and SVGAGI. The CDR3 coding sequence is TGTGCCAGCAGTTCCCTCGGCGGGGGGACCACAGATACGCAGTATTTT. It encodes CASSSLGGGTTDTQYF.

This sequence joins TRBV27 and TRBJ1-1; D may be TRBD1 (5 bases). V was trimmed by 0 bases and J by 8 bases, leaving 10 bases between them. Germline CDR1 is MNHEY and CDR2 is SMNVEV (reference sequence). The CDR3 runs 13 residues. CDR3 DNA: TGTGCCAGCAGTTTATCCAGGGTCGGGGAAGCTTTCTTT. This encodes CASSLSRVGEAFF.

This clone was detected only once. CDR3 DNA: TGTGCCAGCAGCTTAGGGACAGGGGGCGGACAGCCCCAGCATTTT. It translates to CASSLGTGGGQPQHF. The gene calls are TRBV11-2 and TRBJ1-5, with TRBD1 matching 11 bases. The CDR3 runs to 15 residues. Germline-derived CDR1 and CDR2 are SGHAT and FQNNGV. V lost 1 base to trimming and J lost 7 bases; unmatched junction nucleotides: 3. Filled out from reference TRBV11-2 and TRBJ1-5, the complete variable domain reads EAGVAQSPRYKIIEKRQSVAFWCNPISGHATLYWYQQILGQGPKLLIQFQNNGVVDDSQLPKDRFSAERLKGVDSTLKIQPAKLEDSAVYLCASSLGTGGGQPQHFGDGTRLSIL.

The chain carries TRBV13 and TRBJ2-3; tentatively, D is TRBD2 (5 bases). Germline V gene data show CDR1 as PRHDT and CDR2 as FYEKMQ (reference sequence). Trimming removed 0 bases at V and 4 bases at J, with 11 bases between. This CDR3 has 15 amino acids. In nucleotides, the CDR3 is TGTGCCAGCAGCTTAGGTGAGGGCCTGGCAGATACGCAGTATTTT. This gives the protein CASSLGEGLADTQYF.

This clone was picked up a small number of times. Other nucleotide sequences from this sample produce the same CDR3. V and J are TRBV19 and TRBJ1-1; TRBD1 might be the D (6 bases). Germline V gives CDR1 LNHDA, CDR2 SQIVND (reference sequence). The CDR3 is 15 amino acids. Trimming removed 6 bases at V and 2 bases at J, with 16 bases between. CDR3 DNA sequence: TGTGCCAGTAGGGTAGGGGGGGCCACCAACACTGAAGCTTTCTTT. This gives the protein CASRVGGATNTEAFF.

The chain couples TRBV7-2 to TRBJ2-3; 9 bases fit TRBD2. This CDR3 is 13 amino acids long. Germline trimming cut 10 bases from V and 2 bases from J; bases unmatched to any gene: 4. Per germline, CDR1 SGHTA and CDR2 FQGNSA. Written as DNA, the CDR3 is TGTGCCATAGCGGGAGCTGTCACAGATACGCAGTATTTT. This sequence encodes CAIAGAVTDTQYF.

The J gene is TRBJ2-3, the V gene TRBV29-1, with 8 bases matching TRBD2. The germline CDR1 and CDR2 sequences are SQVTM and ANQGSEA. This CDR3 contains 16 residues. V was clipped by 1 base and J by 6 bases; unmatched bases: 12. The CDR3 loop is CSVEVASGLWLDTQYF. For the CDR3, the DNA is TGCAGCGTTGAAGTGGCTAGCGGGCTGTGGTTGGATACGCAGTATTTT.

This clone was counted only a few times. The chain uses TRBV6-1 and TRBJ2-1; 7 nucleotides line up with TRBD1. Germline trimming cut 6 bases from V and 7 bases from J; bases unmatched to any gene: 6. This CDR3 spans 13 amino acids. CDR1 and CDR2 from the germline V gene are MNHNS and SASEGT. The CDR3 DNA sequence: TGTGCCAGCAGCATCGGGGACAGAAATGAGCAGTTCTTC. Amino acid sequence: CASSIGDRNEQFF.

In this sample, this clone turned up a few times. The chain has TRBV5-6 and TRBJ2-7; D uncertain. CDR3 length: 14 amino acids. Trimming took 1 base from V and 1 from J, leaving 9 bases between them. Germline V gene data show CDR1 as SGHDT and CDR2 as YYEEEE. In DNA form, the CDR3 reads TGTGCCAGCAGCTTGTCAGGCATATCCTACGAGCAGTACTTC. This gives the protein CASSLSGISYEQYF.

The rearrangement uses TRBV5-6 and TRBJ1-2; TRBD1 agrees at 7 bases. The CDR3 loop spans 18 amino acids. Looked up from germline, CDR1 is SGHDT and CDR2 is YYEEEE. Trimming took 4 bases from V and 4 from J; bases not matched to a gene: 19. Written as DNA, the CDR3 is TGTGCCAGCAGCGAACAGGGGCGGTTTGGGACTGGGCTCTATGGCTACACCTTC. Amino acids: CASSEQGRFGTGLYGYTF.

Only one count was recorded for this clone. V and J are TRBV30 and TRBJ1-1, with no clear D. The V end was cut by 2 bases, the J end by 1 base, with 5 bases between. This CDR3 has 12 amino acids. Germline V gene data show CDR1 as GTSNPN and CDR2 as SVGIG (reference sequence). CDR3 DNA sequence: TGTGCCTGGAGTACCAGGAACACTGAAGCTTTCTTT. Translated: CAWSTRNTEAFF. Variable domain in full (rest from reference TRBV30 and TRBJ1-1): SQTIHQWPATLVQPVGSPLSLECTVEGTSNPNLYWYRQAAGRGLQLLFYSVGIGQISSEVPQNLSASRPQDRQFILSSKKLLLSDSGFYLCAWSTRNTEAFFGQGTRLTVV.

The chain uses TRBV4-1 and TRBJ1-2; TRBD1 might be the D (6 bases). The CDR3 length is 11 residues. V shed 4 bases and J shed 11 bases, with 11 bases lying between them. Germline CDR1 is MGHRA and CDR2 is YSYEKL. Here the CDR3 reads CASSPGQSYTF. For the CDR3, the DNA is TGCGCCAGCAGCCCCGGACAGAGTTACACCTTC.